The clone carrying this TCR beta chain was detected ten times or more. The antigen remains undetermined. Under the authors' procedure: Per sample, the median was 95,638 TCRs, with values from 23,224 to 690,600. TCRdb reprocessed the RACE reads with MiXCR, giving one entry per CDR3 protein. The V and J calls and clone size are TCRdb's, not the authors'. The data show 75,000 to 100,000 distinct CDR3 sequences, around an eighth seen once. Time point reported: patch test 1, 2 weeks after DPC sensitization. Treatment in this sample: therapeutic diphenylcyclopropenone sensitization with weekly scalp DPC. Every donor had alopecia and was 18 to 70 years old; all were suitable for DPC. The sample is drawn from a study of human T cells and chemical hapten exposure. Study-wide results and limits: TCRs above 1 in 1000 frequency stayed constant with DPC sensitization. Patch test score was positively correlated with the counts of TCRs that had expanded at PT1.

Germline trimming cut 2 bases from V and 9 bases from J; bases unmatched to any gene: 8. Germline lookup yields CDR1 GTSNPN and CDR2 SVGIG (reference sequence). This CDR3 is built from 14 residues. V gene TRBV30 combines with J gene TRBJ2-1; 9 bases agree with TRBD2. The sequences come from whole blood, collected in connection with sensitization to the hapten diphenylcyclopropenone (DPC). This clonotype originated in a woman aged 40 to 55 with alopecia areata. Some clones in this sample may be carry-over from other donors' samples. CDR3 protein: CAWSPGLAGTEQFF. The CDR3 DNA reads as TGTGCCTGGAGTCCAGGGCTAGCGGGGACTGAGCAGTTCTTC.